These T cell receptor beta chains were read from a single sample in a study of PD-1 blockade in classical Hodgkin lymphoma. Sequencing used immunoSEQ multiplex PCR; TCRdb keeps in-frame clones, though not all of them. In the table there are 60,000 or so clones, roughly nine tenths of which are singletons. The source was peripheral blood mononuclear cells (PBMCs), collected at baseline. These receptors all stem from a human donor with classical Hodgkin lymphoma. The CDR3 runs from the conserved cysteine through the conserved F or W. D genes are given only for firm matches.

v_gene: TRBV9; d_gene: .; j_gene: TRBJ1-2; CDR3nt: TGTGCCAGCGGCCGCCAGCAAGCTAACTATGGCTACACCTTC; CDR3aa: CASGRQQANYGYTF
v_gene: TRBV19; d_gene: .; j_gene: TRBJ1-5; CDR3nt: TGTGCCAGTGGAGGGGGAGGCCAGCCCCAGCATTTT; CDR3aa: CASGGGGQPQHF
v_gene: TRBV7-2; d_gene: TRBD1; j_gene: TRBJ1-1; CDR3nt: TGTGCCAGCAGCTTAGAACGTGCGGGACAGGGGAACACTGAAGCTTTCTTT; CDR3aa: CASSLERAGQGNTEAFF
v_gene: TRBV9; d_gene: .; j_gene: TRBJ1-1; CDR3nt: TGTGCCACCGGGAGACGGCCTGGGTACACTGAAGCTTTCTTT; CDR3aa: CATGRRPGYTEAFF
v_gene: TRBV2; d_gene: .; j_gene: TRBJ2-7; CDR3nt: TGTGCCAGCAGAGAGACCGACTTACCATACGAGCAGTACTTC; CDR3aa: CASRETDLPYEQYF
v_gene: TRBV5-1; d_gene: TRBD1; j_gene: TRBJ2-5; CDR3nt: TGCGCCAGCAGCTTAGGACAGGGGCAAGAGACCCAGTACTTC; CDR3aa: CASSLGQGQETQYF
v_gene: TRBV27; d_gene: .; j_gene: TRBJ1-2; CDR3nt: TGTGCCAGCAGCTTCTTGGGGGCGGTAGGCTACACCTTC; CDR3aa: CASSFLGAVGYTF
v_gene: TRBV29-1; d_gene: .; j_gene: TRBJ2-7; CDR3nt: TGCAGCGTTGGTCGGGAGAACGAGCAGTACTTC; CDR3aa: CSVGRENEQYF
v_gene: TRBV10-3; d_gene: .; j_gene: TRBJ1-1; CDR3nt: TGTGCCATCAGTAACAGGGTCACTGAAGCTTTCTTT; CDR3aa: CAISNRVTEAFF
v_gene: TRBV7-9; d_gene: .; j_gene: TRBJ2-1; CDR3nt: TGTGCCAGAACTTTTACAGGGTGTTGCAATGAGCAGTTCTTC; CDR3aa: CARTFTGCCNEQFF
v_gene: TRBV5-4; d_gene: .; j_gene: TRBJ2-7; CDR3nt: TGTGCCAGCAGCTTGGAAGGGAATCGCGAGCAGTACTTC; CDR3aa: CASSLEGNREQYF
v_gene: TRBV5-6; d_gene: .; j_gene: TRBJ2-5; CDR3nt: TGTGCCAGCAGCGTACAGTTCCAAGAGACCCAGTACTTC; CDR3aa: CASSVQFQETQYF
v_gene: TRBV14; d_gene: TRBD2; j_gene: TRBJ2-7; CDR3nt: TGTGCCAGCAGCTCGGGACTAGGGGCCTACGAGCAGTACTTC; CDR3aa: CASSSGLGAYEQYF
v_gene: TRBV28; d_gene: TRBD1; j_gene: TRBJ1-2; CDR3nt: TGTGCCAGCGGAATCCCCCAGGGGGCCTATGGCTACACCTTC; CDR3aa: CASGIPQGAYGYTF
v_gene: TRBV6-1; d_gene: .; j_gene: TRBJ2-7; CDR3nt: TGTGCCAGCTTCCGGGGCCCCTCCTACGAGCAGTACTTC; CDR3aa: CASFRGPSYEQYF
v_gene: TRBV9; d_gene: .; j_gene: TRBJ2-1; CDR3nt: TGTGCCAGCAGCGTAGCAGGCACTTACTCCTACAATGAGCAGTTCTTC; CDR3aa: CASSVAGTYSYNEQFF
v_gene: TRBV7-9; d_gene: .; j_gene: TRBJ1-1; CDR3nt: TGTGCCAGCAGCACCGGGACGGGGAACACTGAAGCTTTCTTT; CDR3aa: CASSTGTGNTEAFF
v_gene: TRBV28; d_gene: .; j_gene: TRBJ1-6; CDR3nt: TGTGCCAGCAGTTGGGGTGGTAATAATTCACCCCTCCACTTT; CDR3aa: CASSWGGNNSPLHF
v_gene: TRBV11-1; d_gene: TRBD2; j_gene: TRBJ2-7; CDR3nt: TGTGCCAGCAGCCGGAGACTAGCGGCGGACTACGAGCAGTACTTC; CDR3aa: CASSRRLAADYEQYF
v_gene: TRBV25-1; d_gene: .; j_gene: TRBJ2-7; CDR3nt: TGTGCCAGCAGCCCCTCCTACGAGCAGTACTTC; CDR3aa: CASSPSYEQYF
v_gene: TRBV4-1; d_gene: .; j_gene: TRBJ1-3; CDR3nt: TGCGCCAGCAGCCAAGCGGATTTCGGGGTAGGGTGGGGAAACACCATATATTTT; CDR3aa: CASSQADFGVGWGNTIYF
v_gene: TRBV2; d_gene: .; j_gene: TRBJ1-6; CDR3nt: TGTGCCAGCAGCTCCGAGGGGACTCCACCCCTCCACTTT; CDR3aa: CASSSEGTPPLHF
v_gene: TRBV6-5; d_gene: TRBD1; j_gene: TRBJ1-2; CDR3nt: TGTGCCAGCAGTTACTCGGTTACAGGGGAAGGCTATGGCTACACCTTC; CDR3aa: CASSYSVTGEGYGYTF
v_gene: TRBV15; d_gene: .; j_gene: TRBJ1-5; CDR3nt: TGTGCCACCAGCCCCCCGCCCGGGGGCAATCAGCCCCAGCATTTT; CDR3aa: CATSPPPGGNQPQHF
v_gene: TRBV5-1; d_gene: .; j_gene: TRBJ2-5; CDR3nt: TGCGCCAGCAGCTTGTTCTCTAGTCAAGAGACCCAGTACTTC; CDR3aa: CASSLFSSQETQYF
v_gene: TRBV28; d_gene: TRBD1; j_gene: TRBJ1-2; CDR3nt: TGTGCCAGCAGTTTATTACTATTAAACCCAGGGGGTGGCTATGGCTACACCTTC; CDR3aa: CASSLLLLNPGGGYGYTF
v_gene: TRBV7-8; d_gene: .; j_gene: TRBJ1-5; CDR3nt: TGTGCCAGCAGCTTAGCGCAAGGACAGCTCAATCAGCCCCAGCATTTT; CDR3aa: CASSLAQGQLNQPQHF
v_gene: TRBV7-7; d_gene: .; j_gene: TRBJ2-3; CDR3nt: TGTGCTAGCAGCTTTCAGGGAACAGATACGCAGTATTTT; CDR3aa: CASSFQGTDTQYF